Presented here are 2 T cell receptor beta chains from one specimen sequenced in a study of blood T cell repertoires in COVID-19 (TCRdb year 2020). Libraries were built with the immunoSEQ multiplex PCR assay. Here the immuneACCESS table is served through TCRdb, limited to in-frame sequences with V and J called. Missing clones are a known gap in these copies; in checked studies unresolved V genes cover under half, and the rest lacks a known reason. The sample contains hundreds of thousands of clones, roughly 88% of them found a single time. Around 2% of the sample comes from the top ten. The sample comprised PBMCs or T cells enriched from blood (not recorded which). All receptors come from a woman between 40 and 55 years old with acute COVID-19.

The V call is TRBV5-1, the J call TRBJ1-4, with 7 bases matching TRBD1. Germline V CDR1 and CDR2: SGHRS, YFSETQ. The CDR3 covers 16 residues. With 3 bases clipped from V and 8 bases from J, the junction kept 13 bases outside the gene matches. CDR3 nucleotide sequence: TGCGCCAGCAGCTCCGGGACAGCGCCAAGAGGAGAAAAACTGTTTTTT. This gives the protein CASSSGTAPRGEKLFF.

The chain couples TRBV19 to TRBJ1-1; TRBD1 matches at 9 bases. The length of the CDR3 is 16 residues. The germline gives CDR1 LNHDA, CDR2 SQIVND (reference sequence). Germline trimming cut 3 bases from V and 6 bases from J; bases unmatched to any gene: 11. This CDR3 reads CASSMGNRGLGAEAFF. The CDR3 DNA follows: TGTGCCAGTAGTATGGGGAACAGGGGGCTGGGGGCTGAAGCTTTCTTT. The full variable domain, rest sourced from reference TRBV19 and TRBJ1-1, is DGGITQSPKYLFRKEGQNVTLSCEQNLNHDAMYWYRQDPGQGLRLIYYSQIVNDFQKGDIAEGYSVSREKKESFPLTVTSAQKNPTAFYLCASSMGNRGLGAEAFFGQGTRLTVV.